Many counts were recorded for the clone carrying this T cell receptor beta chain. RNA transcripts gave rise to amplified TCR beta CDR3 regions. The study used the HTBI primer set for a first-round RT-PCR of the TCR CDR3. From the multiplex PCR reads, TCRdb called clonotypes with MiXCR, one entry per CDR3 protein. The table lists about 610,000 distinct CDR3 sequences, around 15% of them singletons. These data belong to a study of T cells in Graves' hyperthyroidism and ophthalmopathy. The CDR3 is 15 amino acids. V gave up 4 bases and J gave up 7 bases, with 23 bases separating them. The germline CDR1 and CDR2 sequences are DFQATT and SNEGSKA (reference sequence).

The V gene is TRBV20-1, the J gene TRBJ2-7, with D perhaps TRBD2 (6 bases). This TCR was sampled from a woman aged 40 to 50 with Graves' ophthalmopathy. Sequencing was done on a sample of blood. This CDR3 is CSANPAGSVRKEQYF. CDR3 in DNA: TGCAGTGCTAATCCTGCGGGAAGTGTACGTAAGGAGCAGTACTTC.